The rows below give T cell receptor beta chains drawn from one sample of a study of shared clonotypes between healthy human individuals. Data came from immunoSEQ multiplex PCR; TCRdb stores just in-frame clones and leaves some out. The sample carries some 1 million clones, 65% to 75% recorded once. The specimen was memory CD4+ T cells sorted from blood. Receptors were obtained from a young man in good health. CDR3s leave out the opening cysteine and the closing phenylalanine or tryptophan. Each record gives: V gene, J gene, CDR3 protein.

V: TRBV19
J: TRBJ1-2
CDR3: ASSSTGATGYGYT

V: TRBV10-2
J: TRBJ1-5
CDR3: ASRQGVDGNQPQH

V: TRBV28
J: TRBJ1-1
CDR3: ASSLQGVITEAF

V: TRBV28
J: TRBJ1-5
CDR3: ASSKLDRALSIPQH

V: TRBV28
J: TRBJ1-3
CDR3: ASWSSGNTIY

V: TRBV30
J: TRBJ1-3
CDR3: AWSYGNTIY

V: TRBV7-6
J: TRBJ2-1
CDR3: ASSRDGRGEQF

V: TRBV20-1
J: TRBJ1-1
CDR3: SAGDRGAF

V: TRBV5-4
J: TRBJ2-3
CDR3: ASSLPGAQDTQY

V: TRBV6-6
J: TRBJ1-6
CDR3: ASSDSGGSPLH

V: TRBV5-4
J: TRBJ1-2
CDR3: ASSLGTGNYGYT

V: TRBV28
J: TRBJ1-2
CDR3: ATQTEKYGYT

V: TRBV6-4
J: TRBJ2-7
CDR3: ASSAKGRTRGDEQY

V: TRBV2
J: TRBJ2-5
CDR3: ASSQGPGETQY

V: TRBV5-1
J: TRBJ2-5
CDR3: ASSLSGAETQY

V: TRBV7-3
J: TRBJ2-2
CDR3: ASSRTQPGANTGELF

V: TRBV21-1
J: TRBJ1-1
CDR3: ASSSLASEAF

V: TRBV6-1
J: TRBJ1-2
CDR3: ASSEAWQGIADGYT

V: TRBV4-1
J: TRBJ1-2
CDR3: ASTPGPDGYT

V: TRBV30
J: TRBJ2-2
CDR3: AWTPVSVTGELF

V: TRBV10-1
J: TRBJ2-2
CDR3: ASRDGYTGELF

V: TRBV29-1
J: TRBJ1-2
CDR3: SVHPRDTYGYT

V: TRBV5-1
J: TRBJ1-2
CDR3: ASSSDGAYYGYT

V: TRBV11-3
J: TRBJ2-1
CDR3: ASSLSGPGDVNEQF

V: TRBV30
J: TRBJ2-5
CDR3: AWTGQGETQY

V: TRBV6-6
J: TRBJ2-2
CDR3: ASRGRGNTGELF

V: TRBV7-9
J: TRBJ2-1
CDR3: ASSLREAGENEQF

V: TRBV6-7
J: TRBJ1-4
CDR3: ASSYIYRGRVEKLF

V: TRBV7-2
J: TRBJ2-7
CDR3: ASGLAFVYEQY

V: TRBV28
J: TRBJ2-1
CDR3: ASSLLSNYNEQF